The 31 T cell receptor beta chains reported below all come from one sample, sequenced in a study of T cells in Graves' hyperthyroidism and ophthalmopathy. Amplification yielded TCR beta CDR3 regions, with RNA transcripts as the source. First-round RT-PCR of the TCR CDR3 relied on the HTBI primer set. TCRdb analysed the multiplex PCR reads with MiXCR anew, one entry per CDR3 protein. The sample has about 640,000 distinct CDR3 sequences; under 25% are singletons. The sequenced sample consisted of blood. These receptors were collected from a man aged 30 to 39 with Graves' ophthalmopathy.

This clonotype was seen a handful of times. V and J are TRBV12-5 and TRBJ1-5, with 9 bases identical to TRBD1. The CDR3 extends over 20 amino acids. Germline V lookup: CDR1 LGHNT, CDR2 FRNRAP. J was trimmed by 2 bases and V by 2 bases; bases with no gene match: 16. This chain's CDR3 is CASGLFPFRTGEVGNQPQHF. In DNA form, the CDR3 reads TGTGCTAGTGGTTTGTTCCCCTTTAGGACAGGGGAGGTGGGCAATCAGCCCCAGCATTTT.

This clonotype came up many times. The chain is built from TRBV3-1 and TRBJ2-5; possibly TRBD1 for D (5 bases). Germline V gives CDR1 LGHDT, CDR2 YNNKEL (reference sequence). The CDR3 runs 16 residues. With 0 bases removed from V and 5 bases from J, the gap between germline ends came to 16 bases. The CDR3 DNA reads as TGTGCCAGCAGCCAAGAAAGGACCGTTAAGGGGGAGACCCAGTACTTC. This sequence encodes CASSQERTVKGETQYF.

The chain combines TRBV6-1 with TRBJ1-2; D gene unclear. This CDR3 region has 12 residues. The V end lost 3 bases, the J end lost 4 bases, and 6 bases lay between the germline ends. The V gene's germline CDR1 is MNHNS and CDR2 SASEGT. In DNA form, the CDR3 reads TGTGCCAGCAGTGACACCTTCTATGGCTACACCTTC. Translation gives CASSDTFYGYTF.

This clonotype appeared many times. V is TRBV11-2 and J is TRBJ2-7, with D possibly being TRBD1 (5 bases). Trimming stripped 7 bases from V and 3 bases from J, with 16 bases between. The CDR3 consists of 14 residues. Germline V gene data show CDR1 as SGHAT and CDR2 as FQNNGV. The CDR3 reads CASKPGDRDYEQYF. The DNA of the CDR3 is TGTGCCAGCAAACCCGGAGACAGAGACTACGAGCAGTACTTC.

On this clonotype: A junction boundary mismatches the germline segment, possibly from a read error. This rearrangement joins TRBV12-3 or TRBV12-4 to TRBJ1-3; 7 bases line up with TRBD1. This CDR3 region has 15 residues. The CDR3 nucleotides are TGTGCCAGCAGAATTAGACAGGGTGCAGGAAGCACCATATATTTT. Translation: CASRIRQGAGSTIYF.

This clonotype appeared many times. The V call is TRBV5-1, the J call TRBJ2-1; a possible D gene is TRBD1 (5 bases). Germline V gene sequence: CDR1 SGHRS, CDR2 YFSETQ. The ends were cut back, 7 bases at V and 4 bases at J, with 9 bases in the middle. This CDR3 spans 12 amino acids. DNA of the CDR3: TGCGCCAGCGCGGACAAGTACAATGAGCAGTTCTTC. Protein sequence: CASADKYNEQFF. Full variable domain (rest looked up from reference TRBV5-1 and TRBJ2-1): KAGVTQTPRYLIKTRGQQVTLSCSPISGHRSVSWYQQTPGQGLQFLFEYFSETQRNKGNFPGRFSGRQFSNSRSEMNVSTLELGDSALYLCASADKYNEQFFGPGTRLTVL.

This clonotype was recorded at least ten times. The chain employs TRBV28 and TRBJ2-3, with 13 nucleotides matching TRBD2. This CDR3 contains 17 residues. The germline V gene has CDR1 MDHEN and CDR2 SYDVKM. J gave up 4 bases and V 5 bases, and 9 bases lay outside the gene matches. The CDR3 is CASSPLGLAGEADTQYF. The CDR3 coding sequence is TGTGCCAGCAGTCCCCTCGGACTAGCGGGAGAGGCAGATACGCAGTATTTT.

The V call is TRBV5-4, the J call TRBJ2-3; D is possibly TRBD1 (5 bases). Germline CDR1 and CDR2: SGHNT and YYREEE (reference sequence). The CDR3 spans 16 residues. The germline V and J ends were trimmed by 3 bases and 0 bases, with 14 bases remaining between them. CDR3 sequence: CASSSTQGPSTDTQYF. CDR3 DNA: TGTGCCAGCAGCTCCACTCAGGGCCCGAGCACAGATACGCAGTATTTT.

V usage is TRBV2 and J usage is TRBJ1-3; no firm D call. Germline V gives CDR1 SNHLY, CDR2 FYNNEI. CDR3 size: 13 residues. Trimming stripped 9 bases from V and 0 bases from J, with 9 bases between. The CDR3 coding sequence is TGTGCCAGTCGGAACAGCTCTGGAAACACCATATATTTT. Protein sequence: CASRNSSGNTIYF.

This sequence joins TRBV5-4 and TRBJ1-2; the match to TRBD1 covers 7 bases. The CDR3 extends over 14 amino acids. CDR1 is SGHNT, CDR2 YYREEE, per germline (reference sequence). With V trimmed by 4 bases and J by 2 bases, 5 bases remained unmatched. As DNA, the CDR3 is TGTGCCAGCAGCGTCAGGGGGGGAAACTATGGCTACACCTTC. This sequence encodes CASSVRGGNYGYTF.

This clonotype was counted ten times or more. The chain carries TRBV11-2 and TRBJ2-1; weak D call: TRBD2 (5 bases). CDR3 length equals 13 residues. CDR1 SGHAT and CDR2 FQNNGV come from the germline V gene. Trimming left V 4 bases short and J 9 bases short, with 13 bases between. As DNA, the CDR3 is TGTGCCAGCAGCTCAAGTTTGGGGAGTGAGCAGTTCTTC. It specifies CASSSSLGSEQFF.

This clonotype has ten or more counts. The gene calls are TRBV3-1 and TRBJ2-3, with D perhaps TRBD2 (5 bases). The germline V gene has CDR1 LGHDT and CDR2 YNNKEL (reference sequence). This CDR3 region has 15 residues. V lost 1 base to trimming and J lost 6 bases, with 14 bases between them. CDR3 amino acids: CASSQGNGLWDTQYF. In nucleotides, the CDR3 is TGTGCCAGCAGCCAAGGGAATGGACTGTGGGATACGCAGTATTTT.

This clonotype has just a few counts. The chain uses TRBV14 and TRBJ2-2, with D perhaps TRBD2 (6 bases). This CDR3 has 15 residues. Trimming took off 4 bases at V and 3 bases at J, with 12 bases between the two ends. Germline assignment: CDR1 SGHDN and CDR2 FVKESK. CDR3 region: CASSLIAGYTGELFF. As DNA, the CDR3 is TGTGCCAGCAGCCTCATTGCGGGGTACACCGGGGAGCTGTTTTTT.

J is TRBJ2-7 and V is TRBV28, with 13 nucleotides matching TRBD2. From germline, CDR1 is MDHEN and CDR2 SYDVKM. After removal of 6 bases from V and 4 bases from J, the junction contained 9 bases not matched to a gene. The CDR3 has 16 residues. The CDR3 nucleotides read TGTGCCAGCAGACCGTTAACTAGCGGGAGGGCTTACGAGCAGTACTTC. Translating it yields CASRPLTSGRAYEQYF.

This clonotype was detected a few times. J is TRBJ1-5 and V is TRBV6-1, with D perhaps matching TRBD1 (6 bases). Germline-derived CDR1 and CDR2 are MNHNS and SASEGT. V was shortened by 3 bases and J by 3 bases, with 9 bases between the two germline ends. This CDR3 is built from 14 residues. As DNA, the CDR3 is TGTGCCAGCAGTGACCAGGGGTACAATCAGCCCCAGCATTTT. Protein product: CASSDQGYNQPQHF.

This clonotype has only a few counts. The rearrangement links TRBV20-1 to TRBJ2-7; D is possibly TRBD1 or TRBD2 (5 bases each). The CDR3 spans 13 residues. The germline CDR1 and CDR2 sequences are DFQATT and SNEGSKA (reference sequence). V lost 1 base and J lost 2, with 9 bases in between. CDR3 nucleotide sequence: TGCAGTGCTAGAGGACGGGACCCCTACGAGCAGTACTTC. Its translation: CSARGRDPYEQYF.

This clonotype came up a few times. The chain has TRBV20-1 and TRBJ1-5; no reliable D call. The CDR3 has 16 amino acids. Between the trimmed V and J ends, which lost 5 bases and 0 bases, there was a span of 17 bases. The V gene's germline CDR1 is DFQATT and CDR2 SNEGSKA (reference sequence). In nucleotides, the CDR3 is TGCAGTGCTTCTCGGGCGGAAGACTATAGCAATCAGCCCCAGCATTTT. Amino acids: CSASRAEDYSNQPQHF.

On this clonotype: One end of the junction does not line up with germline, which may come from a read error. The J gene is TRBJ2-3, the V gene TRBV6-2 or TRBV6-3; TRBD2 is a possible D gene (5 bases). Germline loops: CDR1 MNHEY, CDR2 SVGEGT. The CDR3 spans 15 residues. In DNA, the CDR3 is TGTGCCAGCAGTCACTCGGCGGGCGGGACAGATACGCAGTATTTT. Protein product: CASSHSAGGTDTQYF.

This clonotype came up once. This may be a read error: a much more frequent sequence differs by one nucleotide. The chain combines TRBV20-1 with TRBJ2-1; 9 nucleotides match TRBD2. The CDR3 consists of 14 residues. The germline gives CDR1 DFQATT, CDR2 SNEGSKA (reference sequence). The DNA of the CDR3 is TGCAGTGCTAAACGACTAGCGGCCTACAATGGGCAGTTCTTC. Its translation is CSAKRLAAYNGQFF.

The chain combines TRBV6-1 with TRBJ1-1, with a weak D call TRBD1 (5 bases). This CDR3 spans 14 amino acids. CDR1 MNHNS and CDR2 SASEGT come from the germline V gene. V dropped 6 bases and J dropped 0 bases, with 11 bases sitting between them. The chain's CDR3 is CASRPEGLNTEAFF. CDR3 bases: TGTGCCAGCAGACCGGAGGGGCTGAACACTGAAGCTTTCTTT.

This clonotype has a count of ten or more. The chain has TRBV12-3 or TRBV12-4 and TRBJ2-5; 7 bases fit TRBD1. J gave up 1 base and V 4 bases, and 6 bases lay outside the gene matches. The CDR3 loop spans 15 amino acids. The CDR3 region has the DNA TGTGCCAGCAGTTCGGGACAGATGGCCCAAGAGACCCAGTACTTC. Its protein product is CASSSGQMAQETQYF.

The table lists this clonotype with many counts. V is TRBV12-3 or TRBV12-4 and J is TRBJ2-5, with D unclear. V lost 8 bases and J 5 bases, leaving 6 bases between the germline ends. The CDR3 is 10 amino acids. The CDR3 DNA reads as TGTGCCAGCGGGTGGGAGACCCAGTACTTC. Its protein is CASGWETQYF.

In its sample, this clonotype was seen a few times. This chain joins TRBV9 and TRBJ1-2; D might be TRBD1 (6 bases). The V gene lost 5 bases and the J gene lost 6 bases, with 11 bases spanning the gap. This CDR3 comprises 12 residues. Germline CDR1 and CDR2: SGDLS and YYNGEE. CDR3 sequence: CASRQGGDGYTF. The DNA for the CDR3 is TGTGCCAGCAGACAGGGAGGAGATGGCTACACCTTC.

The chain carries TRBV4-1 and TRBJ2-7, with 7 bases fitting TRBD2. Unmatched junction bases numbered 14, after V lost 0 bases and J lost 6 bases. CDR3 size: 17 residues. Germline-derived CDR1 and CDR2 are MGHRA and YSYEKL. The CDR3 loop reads CASSQESLGLAAVEQYF. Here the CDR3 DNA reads TGCGCCAGCAGCCAAGAATCGCTGGGGCTAGCGGCCGTCGAGCAGTACTTC.

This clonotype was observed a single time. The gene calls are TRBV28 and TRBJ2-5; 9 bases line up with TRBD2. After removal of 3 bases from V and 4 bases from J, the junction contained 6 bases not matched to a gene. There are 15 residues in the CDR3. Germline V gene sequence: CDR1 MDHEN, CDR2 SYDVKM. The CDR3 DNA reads TGTGCCAGCAGTTTTAGCGGGAGATGGGGAGAGACCCAGTACTTC. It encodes CASSFSGRWGETQYF.

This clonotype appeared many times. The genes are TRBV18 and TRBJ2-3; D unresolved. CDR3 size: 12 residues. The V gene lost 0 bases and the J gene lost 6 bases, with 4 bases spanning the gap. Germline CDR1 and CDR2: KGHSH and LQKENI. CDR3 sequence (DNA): TGTGCCAGCTCACCACCGATGGATACGCAGTATTTT. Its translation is CASSPPMDTQYF.

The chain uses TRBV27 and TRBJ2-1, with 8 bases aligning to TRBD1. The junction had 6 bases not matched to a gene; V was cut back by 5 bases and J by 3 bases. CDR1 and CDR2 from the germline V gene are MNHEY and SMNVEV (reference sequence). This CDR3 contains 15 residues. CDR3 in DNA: TGTGCCAGCAGTCCCAGACAGGGGTTCTACAATGAGCAGTTCTTC. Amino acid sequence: CASSPRQGFYNEQFF.

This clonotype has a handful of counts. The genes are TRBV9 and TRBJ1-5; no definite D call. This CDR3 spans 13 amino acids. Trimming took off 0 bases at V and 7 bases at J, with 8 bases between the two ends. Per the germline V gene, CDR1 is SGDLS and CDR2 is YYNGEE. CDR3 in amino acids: CASSVGGRQPQHF. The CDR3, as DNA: TGTGCCAGCAGCGTAGGAGGAAGACAGCCCCAGCATTTT.

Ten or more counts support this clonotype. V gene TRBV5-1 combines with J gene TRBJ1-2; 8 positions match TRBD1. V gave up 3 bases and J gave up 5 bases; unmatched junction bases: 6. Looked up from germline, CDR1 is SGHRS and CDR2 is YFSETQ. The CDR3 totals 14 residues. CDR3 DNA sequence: TGCGCCAGCAGCTCACAGGGGGGAGATTATGGCTACACCTTC. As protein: CASSSQGGDYGYTF. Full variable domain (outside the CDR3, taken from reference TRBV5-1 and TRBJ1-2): KAGVTQTPRYLIKTRGQQVTLSCSPISGHRSVSWYQQTPGQGLQFLFEYFSETQRNKGNFPGRFSGRQFSNSRSEMNVSTLELGDSALYLCASSSQGGDYGYTFGSGTRLTVV.

The CDR3, as DNA: TGCAGCGTTGAACGCGACCCGAAAGAGACCCAGTACTTC. The encoded protein is CSVERDPKETQYF. The chain has TRBV29-1 and TRBJ2-5; no clear D gene. From germline, CDR1 is SQVTM and CDR2 ANQGSEA. Between the trimmed V and J ends, which lost 2 bases and 3 bases, there was a span of 10 bases. The CDR3 has 13 residues.

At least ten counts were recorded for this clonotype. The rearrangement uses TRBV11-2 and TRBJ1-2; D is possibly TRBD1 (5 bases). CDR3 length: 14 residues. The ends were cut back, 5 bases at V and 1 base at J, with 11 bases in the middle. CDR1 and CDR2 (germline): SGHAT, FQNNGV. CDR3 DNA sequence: TGTGCCAGCAGCACCGGGGGGATTAACTATGGCTACACCTTC. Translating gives CASSTGGINYGYTF.